These 18 T cell receptor beta chains were sequenced from one sample in a study of shared clonotypes between healthy human individuals (TCRdb year 2020). Library preparation used the immunoSEQ multiplex PCR assay. The table comes from immuneACCESS by way of TCRdb, which keeps in-frame sequences with V and J called. Part of the clones is missing from these tables; in studies checked, under half for an unresolved V gene and the rest for unknown reasons. Within this sample are under 2.5 million clones, with 85% to 95% of them counted one time only. The top ten constitute around 0.38% of the sample. Sequencing was carried out using naive CD4+ T cells from PBMCs. The cell subset or site label corresponds to: CD45RA+ positively selected. The source of these receptors is a man aged 18 to 35 in good health. Some clones in this sample may be carry-over from other donors' samples.

This clone was seen once. The V call is TRBV7-9, the J call TRBJ2-3; weak D call: TRBD1 (5 bases). This CDR3 has 15 residues. CDR1 SEHNR and CDR2 FQNEAQ come from the germline V gene (reference sequence). V shed 2 bases and J shed 2 bases, with 11 bases lying between them. Here the CDR3 DNA reads TGTGCCAGCAGCTTATTCAGGGCCGCCACAGATACGCAGTATTTT. The encoded protein is CASSLFRAATDTQYF.

The chain employs TRBV6-5 and TRBJ2-7; D unresolved. CDR3 length equals 13 residues. The germline CDR1 and CDR2 sequences are MNHEY and SVGAGI. V lost 2 bases and J lost 3, with 8 bases in between. CDR3 sequence reads: CASSYQRDYEQYF. In nucleotides, the CDR3 is TGTGCCAGCAGTTACCAAAGGGACTACGAGCAGTACTTC.

V gene TRBV18 combines with J gene TRBJ1-5; 10 nucleotides match TRBD1. V shed 2 bases, J shed 4 bases, and the junction held 11 bases outside the gene matches. This CDR3 comprises 18 residues. Germline CDR1 reads KGHSH; CDR2 reads LQKENI. The CDR3 bases are TGTGCCAGCTCACCATCCTATGGACAGGGGGACCCTAATCAGCCCCAGCATTTT. Its protein product is CASSPSYGQGDPNQPQHF.

This clone was seen just once. The chain recombines TRBV6-1 with TRBJ1-2; TRBD1 matches at 12 bases. Germline CDR1 is MNHNS and CDR2 is SASEGT. The trim removed 4 bases at V and 7 bases at J, leaving 10 bases unmatched. The CDR3 length is 16 residues. CDR3 coding DNA: TGTGCCAGCAGTGGAGGGACAGGGGGCGCGATAGGTGGCTACACCTTC. Translating it yields CASSGGTGGAIGGYTF.

The DNA for the CDR3 is TGTGCCAGCAGCTCTGGAACAGATACGCAGTATTTT. Its protein product is CASSSGTDTQYF. This rearrangement joins TRBV6-1 to TRBJ2-3; no definite D call. The CDR3 is made up of 12 amino acids. The V end was cut by 6 bases, the J end by 3 bases, with 7 bases between. Germline V gene lookup returns CDR1 MNHNS and CDR2 SASEGT.

The chain links TRBV5-6 to TRBJ2-5, with D possibly TRBD2 on 6 matching bases. Germline lookup yields CDR1 SGHDT and CDR2 YYEEEE. This CDR3 contains 14 residues. Between the trimmed V and J ends, which lost 4 bases and 7 bases, there was a span of 17 bases. Here the CDR3 reads CASSLPGVGGTQYF. The DNA for the CDR3 is TGTGCCAGCAGCCTACCGGGAGTCGGGGGGACCCAGTACTTC.

The chain links TRBV10-3 to TRBJ1-5; no definite D call. Deletions cut 3 bases from V and 11 bases from J, with 17 bases between. This CDR3 comprises 14 residues. Germline lookup yields CDR1 ENHRY and CDR2 SYGVKD. DNA for the CDR3: TGTGCCATCAGTGAAGATGGGCCTAGCCAGGCCCAGCATTTT. Protein: CAISEDGPSQAQHF.

The V and J genes are TRBV11-2 and TRBJ1-3; D is unclear. Between the trimmed V and J ends, which lost 4 bases and 2 bases, there was a span of 9 bases. Germline V gives CDR1 SGHAT, CDR2 FQNNGV. This CDR3 region has 14 residues. DNA of the CDR3: TGTGCCAGCAGCTCTAGTCTCCCTGGAAACACCATATATTTT. This codes for CASSSSLPGNTIYF.

This rearrangement joins TRBV20-1 to TRBJ2-7; 8 nucleotides line up with TRBD1. The V gene end was trimmed by 7 bases and the J gene end by 7 bases; junction bases not matched to a gene: 3. The CDR3 is 10 amino acids. Germline CDR1 and CDR2: DFQATT and SNEGSKA (reference sequence). The CDR3 sequence is CSVRTGEQYF. The CDR3 nucleotides are TGCAGTGTTAGGACAGGGGAGCAGTACTTC.

The chain links TRBV9 to TRBJ2-1, with 10 bases fitting TRBD2. The CDR3 contains 14 residues. Germline CDR1 is SGDLS and CDR2 is YYNGEE. J was trimmed by 7 bases and V by 3 bases; bases with no gene match: 4. The CDR3 here is CASSASGRGNEQFF. CDR3 sequence (DNA): TGTGCCAGCAGCGCCAGCGGGAGGGGTAATGAGCAGTTCTTC.

This chain uses TRBV7-2 with TRBJ2-6; a weak D match, TRBD2 (6 bases). The germline V gene encodes CDR1 SGHTA and CDR2 FQGNSA. The CDR3 is 18 residues long. V was cut by 0 bases and J by 2 bases, with 14 bases left in between. In DNA form, the CDR3 reads TGTGCCAGCAGCTTAGCGCTAGAGGGAGGTACTGGGGCCAACGTCCTGACTTTC. This encodes CASSLALEGGTGANVLTF.

There are a few counts of this clone. Other DNA sequences in this specimen translate into the identical CDR3. The gene calls are TRBV6-1 and TRBJ1-2; D may be TRBD1 (6 bases). The CDR3 has 11 residues. The germline V gene encodes CDR1 MNHNS and CDR2 SASEGT. Trimming took off 3 bases at V and 8 bases at J, with 7 bases between the two ends. The CDR3 DNA is TGTGCCAGCAGTGACAGGGGCGGCTACACCTTC. This translates into CASSDRGGYTF.

The chain uses TRBV6-1 and TRBJ2-2, with a tentative D call TRBD1 (6 bases). Trimming removed 6 bases from V and 6 bases from J, with 14 bases in between. CDR3 length: 14 residues. The germline CDR1 and CDR2 sequences are MNHNS and SASEGT. CDR3 nucleotide sequence: TGTGCCAGCAGCTACAGGGTTAAAGCCGGGGAGCTGTTTTTT. Translated: CASSYRVKAGELFF.

This sequence joins TRBV7-8 and TRBJ2-7, with TRBD1 identical over 10 bases. V shed 5 bases and J 1 base; nucleotides not matched to a gene: 8. The CDR3 extends over 16 amino acids. CDR1 is SGHVS and CDR2 is FQNEAQ in the germline V gene. The CDR3 DNA is TGTGCCAGCAGCCCCCACCGGACAGGGGGGTCCTACGAGCAGTACTTC. Translating gives CASSPHRTGGSYEQYF. Looking up the rest from reference TRBV7-8 and TRBJ2-7 gives the full variable domain: GAGVSQSPRYKVAKRGQDVALRCDPISGHVSLFWYQQALGQGPEFLTYFQNEAQLDKSGLPSDRFFAERPEGSVSTLKIQRTQQEDSAVYLCASSPHRTGGSYEQYFGPGTRLTVT.

Remarks on this clone: Other DNA sequences in the sample encode the same CDR3. This chain links TRBV7-3 with TRBJ2-2; TRBD2 agrees at 11 bases. CDR3 length: 16 residues. Unmatched junction bases numbered 3, after V lost 3 bases and J lost 3 bases. The germline gives CDR1 SGHTA, CDR2 FQGTGA. CDR3 loop: CASSLIAGGDTGELFF. CDR3 coding DNA: TGTGCCAGCAGCTTGATAGCGGGAGGGGACACCGGGGAGCTGTTTTTT.

As concerns this clone: A junction end diverges from the germline sequence, so it may reflect a read error. This chain connects TRBV10-3 to TRBJ1-1; D not certain. CDR1 ENHRY and CDR2 SYGVKD come from the germline V gene. This CDR3 is 11 amino acids long. The CDR3 sequence is CAISEGIRSMF. CDR3 nucleotides: TGTGCCATCAGTGAGGGTATCAGGTCGATGTTT.

V gene TRBV5-1 combines with J gene TRBJ2-3; 7 nucleotides match TRBD2. The CDR3 contains 15 residues. Trimming took 0 bases from V and 5 from J; bases not matched to a gene: 6. Per the germline V gene, CDR1 is SGHRS and CDR2 is YFSETQ. Written as DNA, the CDR3 is TGCGCCAGCAGCTTGGGGGCGGGAGATCTAGATACGCAGTATTTT. Translation: CASSLGAGDLDTQYF.

The V gene is TRBV6-1, the J gene TRBJ2-7; the match to TRBD1 covers 11 bases. With 5 bases clipped from V and 4 bases from J, the junction kept 4 bases outside the gene matches. CDR3 size: 14 residues. CDR1 is MNHNS and CDR2 is SASEGT in the germline V gene. CDR3 region: CASSWTGGGYEQYF. For the CDR3, the DNA is TGTGCCAGCAGTTGGACAGGGGGCGGGTACGAGCAGTACTTC.